One sample yielded the 32 T cell receptor beta chains listed below, sequenced in a study of blood T cell repertoires in COVID-19. The data were produced by immunoSEQ multiplex PCR, yet TCRdb's version contains in-frame clones alone and is incomplete. The sample lists about 130,000 clones; about four fifths were seen once. The sample taken for sequencing was peripheral blood. The source of these receptors is a woman of 80 years or more with acute or convalescent COVID-19.

The chain uses TRBV19 and TRBJ2-7; 8 bases agree with TRBD1. Trimming removed 5 bases from V and 3 bases from J; junction bases left unmatched: 3. Germline CDR1 and CDR2: LNHDA and SQIVND (reference sequence). The CDR3 length is 13 residues. The CDR3 bases are TGTGCCAGTAGTCGGACAGGGAACTACGAGCAGTACTTC. It codes for CASSRTGNYEQYF.

This chain connects TRBV2 to TRBJ1-4, with 7 bases identical to TRBD1. The V gene end was trimmed by 6 bases and the J gene end by 2 bases; junction bases not matched to a gene: 9. Germline V CDR1 and CDR2: SNHLY, FYNNEI. There are 16 residues in the CDR3. CDR3 nucleotides: TGTGCCAGCAGCCCCTACTCAGGGGGGACTAATGAAAAACTGTTTTTT. It specifies CASSPYSGGTNEKLFF.

This chain joins TRBV5-5 and TRBJ1-2; tentative D call: TRBD1 (6 bases). The germline V and J ends were trimmed by 3 bases and 6 bases, with 18 bases remaining between them. Germline V gene data show CDR1 as SGHKS and CDR2 as YYEKEE (reference sequence). The CDR3 sequence is 15 residues long. CDR3: CASSWRRAGDDGYTF. CDR3 coding DNA: TGTGCCAGCAGCTGGAGGCGGGCAGGGGATGATGGCTACACCTTC. Full variable domain (missing parts from reference TRBV5-5 and TRBJ1-2): DAGVTQSPTHLIKTRGQQVTLRCSPISGHKSVSWYQQVLGQGPQFIFQYYEKEERGRGNFPDRFSARQFPNYSSELNVNALLLGDSALYLCASSWRRAGDDGYTFGSGTRLTVV.

The rearrangement links TRBV24-1 to TRBJ2-2; the match to TRBD1 covers 8 bases. CDR1 is KGHDR, CDR2 SFDVKD, per germline. The length of the CDR3 is 18 residues. The trim removed 4 bases at V and 5 bases at J, leaving 14 bases unmatched. This CDR3 reads CATSDPTGEGLSTGELFF. CDR3 nucleotides: TGTGCCACCAGTGACCCGACAGGGGAAGGTCTTTCGACCGGGGAGCTGTTTTTT.

The chain carries TRBV18 and TRBJ2-7; D is perhaps TRBD1 (6 bases). V was shortened by 3 bases and J by 2 bases, with 20 bases between the two germline ends. The CDR3 has 17 amino acids. The germline V gene has CDR1 KGHSH and CDR2 LQKENI. The CDR3 here is CASSPQQDRVLTYEQYF. The CDR3 nucleotides read TGTGCCAGCTCACCGCAACAGGACAGAGTTCTGACCTACGAGCAGTACTTC.

The CDR3 DNA follows: TGTGCCAGCAGCAAAGTTGAGGGCCAGGGGATCTCCCACTCCTACGAGCAGTACTTC. As protein: CASSKVEGQGISHSYEQYF. The chain recombines TRBV21-1 with TRBJ2-7; TRBD1, the table's D call, lacks a check against the DNA. TRBV21-1 is listed as a pseudogene. The CDR3 length is 19 residues.

As regards this clone: Other DNA sequences in the sample encode the same CDR3. This chain joins TRBV6-1 and TRBJ1-2, with D possibly matching TRBD1 (5 bases). V was clipped by 0 bases and J by 2 bases, with 10 bases between them. The V gene's germline CDR1 is MNHNS and CDR2 SASEGT. This CDR3 comprises 15 residues. The CDR3 here is CASSEALAGNYGYTF. DNA of the CDR3: TGTGCCAGCAGTGAAGCGCTGGCAGGGAACTATGGCTACACCTTC.

This chain links TRBV21-1 with TRBJ2-2; the table's D call, TRBD1, has no DNA check behind it. TRBV21-1 is flagged as a pseudogene. The CDR3 covers 19 residues. CDR3 region: CASSKVETGGFEGAGELFF. The CDR3 coding sequence is TGTGCCAGCAGCAAAGTGGAGACAGGGGGCTTTGAGGGAGCCGGGGAGCTGTTTTTT.

The rearrangement joins TRBV5-5 to TRBJ1-1; the match to TRBD1 covers 10 bases. CDR1 and CDR2 from the germline V gene are SGHKS and YYEKEE (reference sequence). There are 15 residues in the CDR3. V was clipped by 4 bases and J by 7 bases; unmatched bases: 10. The DNA for the CDR3 is TGTGCCAGCAGCATGTCCGGGACAGGGGCTGATGAAGCTTTCTTT. Translating it yields CASSMSGTGADEAFF. Based on the CDR3 plus reference TRBV5-5 and TRBJ1-1, the full variable domain is DAGVTQSPTHLIKTRGQQVTLRCSPISGHKSVSWYQQVLGQGPQFIFQYYEKEERGRGNFPDRFSARQFPNYSSELNVNALLLGDSALYLCASSMSGTGADEAFFGQGTRLTVV.

This clone was recorded a few times. The chain employs TRBV4-2 and TRBJ1-2; TRBD1 matches at 10 bases. J gave up 7 bases and V 1 base, and 3 bases lay outside the gene matches. Germline CDR1 is LGHNA and CDR2 is YNFKEQ. The CDR3 consists of 14 residues. Written as DNA, the CDR3 is TGTGCCAGCAGCCAAGGACAGGGGGCGTTTGGCTACACCTTC. This encodes CASSQGQGAFGYTF.

The genes are TRBV3-1 (or the pseudogene TRBV3-2) and TRBJ2-3, with D perhaps TRBD2 (5 bases). Between the trimmed V and J ends, which lost 0 bases and 2 bases, there was a span of 9 bases. Germline assignment: CDR1 LGHDT and CDR2 YNNKEL (reference sequence). This CDR3 contains 15 residues. CDR3 sequence (DNA): TGTGCCAGCAGCCAAGATCCCGGGGTCACAGATACGCAGTATTTT. Translating gives CASSQDPGVTDTQYF.

This clone came up a few times. The chain employs TRBV11-2 and TRBJ1-2; no reliable D call. This CDR3 comprises 16 residues. V gave up 1 base and J gave up 0 bases, with 12 bases separating them. The germline CDR1 and CDR2 sequences are SGHAT and FQNNGV. The CDR3 loop is CASSLGQTLANYGYTF. The DNA of the CDR3 is TGTGCCAGCAGCTTAGGGCAGACTTTAGCTAACTATGGCTACACCTTC.

This clone was recorded only once. The chain links TRBV19 to TRBJ2-7, with a tentative D call TRBD1 (7 bases). This CDR3 is 16 amino acids long. V shed 6 bases and J shed 0 bases, with 18 bases lying between them. Germline V gene lookup returns CDR1 LNHDA and CDR2 SQIVND (reference sequence). The CDR3 nucleotides are TGTGCCAGTAGCTCCAGGGGGGTTGGTGTCTCCTACGAGCAGTACTTC. It encodes CASSSRGVGVSYEQYF.

The chain carries TRBV7-9 and TRBJ2-7; 7 bases map to TRBD2. CDR1 and CDR2 from the germline V gene are SEHNR and FQNEAQ (reference sequence). There are 15 residues in the CDR3. With V trimmed by 1 base and J by 5 bases, 8 bases remained unmatched. The CDR3 DNA reads TGTGCCAGCAGCTTAGAGGTCGGGGGGACCCACGAGCAGTACTTC. This encodes CASSLEVGGTHEQYF. Variable domain in full (rest from reference TRBV7-9 and TRBJ2-7): DTGVSQNPRHKITKRGQNVTFRCDPISEHNRLYWYRQTLGQGPEFLTYFQNEAQLEKSRLLSDRFSAERPKGSFSTLEIQRTEQGDSAMYLCASSLEVGGTHEQYFGPGTRLTVT.

This clone was detected only a few times. The chain has TRBV3-1 (or the pseudogene TRBV3-2) and TRBJ1-4; 7 nucleotides align to TRBD1. Germline V gene data show CDR1 as LGHDT and CDR2 as YNNKEL (reference sequence). Trimming cost V 6 bases and J 8 bases; bases outside gene matches: 9. There are 14 residues in the CDR3. CDR3 sequence reads: CASRNRDRREKLFF. The CDR3 DNA sequence: TGTGCCAGCAGAAACCGGGACAGACGAGAAAAACTGTTTTTT.

The chain links TRBV27 to TRBJ1-2; TRBD1 matches at 9 bases. CDR1 and CDR2 from the germline V gene are MNHEY and SMNVEV (reference sequence). The V and J ends lost 6 bases and 6 bases, in that order; junction bases with no gene match: 2. There are 12 residues in the CDR3. This chain's CDR3 is CASRTGGHGYTF. In nucleotides, the CDR3 is TGTGCCAGCAGAACAGGGGGCCATGGCTACACCTTC.

This chain uses TRBV7-2 with TRBJ2-7; possible D gene TRBD1, 5 bases. V shed 3 bases and J shed 2 bases, with 8 bases lying between them. CDR1 is SGHTA and CDR2 is FQGNSA in the germline V gene. The CDR3 totals 13 residues. The CDR3 loop reads CASSFDRTYEQYF. The CDR3 nucleotides read TGTGCCAGCAGCTTTGACAGAACCTACGAGCAGTACTTC. The full variable domain, its missing parts supplied by reference TRBV7-2 and TRBJ2-7, is GAGVSQSPSNKVTEKGKDVELRCDPISGHTALYWYRQSLGQGLEFLIYFQGNSAPDKSGLPSDRFSAERTGGSVSTLTIQRTQQEDSAVYLCASSFDRTYEQYFGPGTRLTVT.

The chain uses TRBV11-1 and TRBJ1-2; the D is unclear. V dropped 4 bases and J dropped 4 bases, with 16 bases sitting between them. This CDR3 contains 15 residues. Germline CDR1 and CDR2: SGHAT and FQDESV (reference sequence). CDR3 DNA sequence: TGTGCCAGCAGCTATTCGGCGGGAAGCATCTATGGCTACACCTTC. This translates into CASSYSAGSIYGYTF.

The chain recombines TRBV10-2 with TRBJ1-2; 8 bases fit TRBD1. V dropped 6 bases and J dropped 5; count of bases not matched to a gene: 8. This CDR3 spans 14 amino acids. In germline, CDR1 is WSHSY, CDR2 SAAADI. The CDR3 DNA is TGCGCCAGCAGGCCAGACAGGGGAATATATGGCTACACCTTC. Its protein product is CASRPDRGIYGYTF.

The CDR3 sequence: CASSLSPLPRDSYEQYF. The CDR3 DNA is TGTGCCAGCAGCTTAAGCCCCCTCCCAAGGGACTCATACGAGCAGTACTTC. This chain connects TRBV7-3 to TRBJ2-7; possibly TRBD2 for D (6 bases). The CDR3 has 17 amino acids. Trimming left V 1 base short and J 4 bases short, with 20 bases between. Germline assignment: CDR1 SGHTA and CDR2 FQGTGA.

This sequence joins TRBV18 and TRBJ2-5; D is unresolved. This CDR3 is 12 amino acids long. Trimming removed 2 bases from V and 4 bases from J, with 5 bases in between. Per germline, CDR1 KGHSH and CDR2 LQKENI. The CDR3 DNA reads TGTGCCAGCTCACCAAACTTAGAGACCCAGTACTTC. Its protein product is CASSPNLETQYF.

The chain uses TRBV5-1 and TRBJ1-5, with TRBD1 matching over 8 bases. CDR3 length: 16 residues. The V gene end was trimmed by 0 bases and the J gene end by 3 bases; junction bases not matched to a gene: 5. Per the germline V gene, CDR1 is SGHRS and CDR2 is YFSETQ. DNA of the CDR3: TGCGCCAGCAGCTTGGGGACAGGGAGTGCCAATCAGCCCCAGCATTTT. Its protein is CASSLGTGSANQPQHF.

This sequence joins TRBV10-1 and TRBJ2-1; 7 bases match TRBD2. CDR1 WNHNN and CDR2 SYGVQD come from the germline V gene (reference sequence). The CDR3 length is 15 residues. With V trimmed by 3 bases and J by 3 bases, 5 bases remained unmatched. The CDR3 protein is CASSEELASYNEQFF. DNA of the CDR3: TGCGCCAGCAGTGAAGAACTAGCGAGCTACAATGAGCAGTTCTTC.

The chain uses TRBV5-1 and TRBJ1-2, with D hard to call. This CDR3 has 14 amino acids. Germline V lookup: CDR1 SGHRS, CDR2 YFSETQ. With 1 base removed from V and 3 bases from J, the gap between germline ends came to 10 bases. The CDR3 DNA reads as TGCGCCAGCAGCTTGAGTGAGTTATACTATGGCTACACCTTC. As protein: CASSLSELYYGYTF.

This chain links TRBV6-2 or TRBV6-3 with TRBJ1-1, with TRBD1 matching 7 bases. With 4 bases clipped from V and 6 bases from J, the junction kept 11 bases outside the gene matches. The germline V gene encodes CDR1 MNHEY and CDR2 SVGEGT. CDR3 size: 15 residues. CDR3 coding DNA: TGTGCCAGCAGTTCGAACCGGGACAGAGTTCCTGAAGCTTTCTTT. It specifies CASSSNRDRVPEAFF.

The chain links TRBV12-3 or TRBV12-4 to TRBJ2-2; 8 nucleotides match TRBD1. The V gene end was trimmed by 5 bases and the J gene end by 11 bases; junction bases not matched to a gene: 4. The CDR3 is 12 residues long. CDR3: CASSQGTGELFF. DNA for the CDR3: TGTGCCAGCAGTCAAGGGACAGGAGAGCTGTTTTTT.

This clone was found once. V usage is TRBV3-1 (or the pseudogene TRBV3-2) and J usage is TRBJ2-1; 10 bases match TRBD2. The CDR3 is 16 residues long. The junction had 7 bases not matched to a gene; V was cut back by 7 bases and J by 1 base. Germline CDR1 and CDR2: LGHDT and YNNKEL (reference sequence). CDR3 residues: CASTSLAGGSYNEQFF. The DNA of the CDR3 is TGTGCCAGCACGTCATTAGCGGGGGGATCCTACAATGAGCAGTTCTTC.

The rearrangement links TRBV6-5 to TRBJ1-1; D not certain. The CDR3 has 14 amino acids. V lost 7 bases, J lost 1 base, and 13 bases lay in between. The germline gives CDR1 MNHEY, CDR2 SVGAGI. CDR3 nucleotide sequence: TGTGCCAGCACTGCCCCTTCAGGGAACACTGAAGCTTTCTTT. It encodes CASTAPSGNTEAFF.

V and J are TRBV30 and TRBJ2-6, with a tentative D call TRBD2 (6 bases). CDR3 length equals 20 residues. The V gene's germline CDR1 is GTSNPN and CDR2 SVGIG (reference sequence). V lost 0 bases to trimming and J lost 0 bases, with 21 bases between them. CDR3 in amino acids: CAWSVLQDGGGSSGANVLTF. The CDR3 region has the DNA TGTGCCTGGAGTGTACTACAGGACGGGGGAGGAAGCTCTGGGGCCAACGTCCTGACTTTC.

The V and J genes are TRBV7-8 and TRBJ1-3; D may be TRBD1 (5 bases). The CDR3 is 16 amino acids. V was cut by 4 bases and J by 0 bases, with 13 bases left in between. Looked up from germline, CDR1 is SGHVS and CDR2 is FQNEAQ. CDR3 DNA sequence: TGTGCCAGCAGCTCCCAGCGAAGGGGCTCTGGAAACACCATATATTTT. Protein product: CASSSQRRGSGNTIYF.

The CDR3 region is CASGLGQGTLNTEAFF. In DNA form, the CDR3 reads TGTGCTAGTGGTTTGGGGCAGGGGACATTGAACACTGAAGCTTTCTTT. The chain uses TRBV12-5 and TRBJ1-1; D perhaps matches TRBD1 (6 bases). The V gene lost 1 base and the J gene lost 0 bases, with 12 bases spanning the gap. CDR3 length equals 16 residues. Germline CDR1 is LGHNT and CDR2 is FRNRAP.

The CDR3 coding sequence is TGTGCCAGTAGTATAGCTGGCGCGGGCCTTCAGTACTTC. Its protein product is CASSIAGAGLQYF. J is TRBJ2-4 and V is TRBV19, with TRBD2 as a possible D gene (5 bases). Germline V CDR1 and CDR2: LNHDA, SQIVND (reference sequence). This CDR3 is 13 amino acids long. V lost 1 base, J lost 11 bases, and 12 bases lay in between.